This T cell receptor (beta chain) was identified in a study of OX40 agonist ivuxolimab in advanced cancers. Study information: Dose-escalation patients' cancers were hepatocellular carcinoma, melanoma, renal cell or head and neck cancer. Points from the study as a whole: Clonal expansion was seen in CD4+ and CD8+ blood T cells by week 6 at 0.1 to 3.0 mg/kg. Among patients with partial responses at 0.1-3.0 mg/kg, clonal expansion was among the lowest. Expanded clones belonging to CD8+ T cells outnumbered, on average, those of CD4+.

Germline V gene sequence: CDR1 SGHNT, CDR2 YYREEE (reference sequence). CDR3 length: 12 residues. V was shortened by 4 bases and J by 7 bases, with 12 bases between the two germline ends. The table lists this clone with a count of one. Its cognate antigen is unknown. TCRdb's copy holds only in-frame clones and misses some; the assay was immunoSEQ multiplex PCR. The sample has 65,000 or so clones; around 88% are singletons. The gene calls are TRBV5-4 and TRBJ2-7, with D maybe TRBD2 (5 bases). This sequence was found in an adult with an advanced solid tumor such as melanoma, head and neck, liver or kidney cancer. This specimen consisted of CD4+ or CD8+ T cells sorted from blood, obtained in a trial of the OX40 agonist ivuxolimab. DNA of the CDR3: TGTGCCAGCAGCCTCTCCCGAGGGGAGCAGTACTTC. Translating gives CASSLSRGEQYF.